The 3 T cell receptor beta chains below all came from one sample that was sequenced in a study of blood T cell repertoires in COVID-19. Sequenced by immunoSEQ multiplex PCR; TCRdb stores in-frame clones only, minus some. Of more than 95,000 clones listed, around four fifths are singletons. Sequencing input: peripheral blood. The origin of the receptors is a man older than 75 with active or convalescent COVID-19.

This chain connects TRBV5-6 to TRBJ1-3, with a weak D call TRBD1 (5 bases). Germline V gives CDR1 SGHDT, CDR2 YYEEEE. The CDR3 sequence is 17 residues long. The germline V and J ends were trimmed by 4 bases and 0 bases, with 17 bases remaining between them. CDR3 sequence (DNA): TGTGCCAGCAGCCGCAACCCACAGGAAAGCTCTGGAAACACCATATATTTT. Translation gives CASSRNPQESSGNTIYF.

This chain joins TRBV10-3 and TRBJ2-7; 7 nucleotides align to TRBD1. The CDR3 totals 13 residues. Germline V gene sequence: CDR1 ENHRY, CDR2 SYGVKD. The junction had 4 bases not matched to a gene; V was cut back by 5 bases and J by 3 bases. DNA for the CDR3: TGTGCCATCAGTCCGGGACAGAGCTACGAGCAGTACTTC. This encodes CAISPGQSYEQYF.

This chain connects TRBV7-2 to TRBJ1-4, with 9 bases lining up with TRBD1. The CDR3 loop spans 15 amino acids. Germline loops: CDR1 SGHTA, CDR2 FQGNSA. The V and J ends lost 3 bases and 5 bases, in that order; junction bases with no gene match: 4. CDR3 residues: CASSLAGTGNEKLFF. The CDR3 nucleotides are TGTGCCAGCAGCTTGGCCGGGACAGGGAATGAAAAACTGTTTTTT.